Listed below are T cell receptor beta chains from one sample, sequenced in a study of T cell repertoires in cytomegalovirus infection. TCRdb analysed the reads with MiXCR anew, one entry per CDR3 protein. The data show hundreds of thousands of distinct CDR3 sequences, with under 45% seen just once and around 44% held by the top ten. Their specific antigens are unknown. The starting material was cultured PBMCs, obtained from culture after CMV antigen stimulation. Every receptor here comes from a human donor in good health (CMV status not recorded). Some clones in this sample may be carry-over from other donors' samples. CDR3s include the opening cysteine and the closing phenylalanine or tryptophan. D genes are given only for firm matches. A clone size is listed for some rows: how often the clone was seen (once, few, many), or a class if it is expanded.

J	V	size	D	CDR3	DNA
TRBJ1-3	TRBV12-3/TRBV12-4	-	-	CASRGRISGNTIYF	TGTGCCAGCAGAGGGCGAATCTCTGGAAACACCATATATTTT
TRBJ2-2	TRBV11-3	-	-	CASSLGPGGNGELFF	TGTGCCAGCAGCTTAGGTCCCGGGGGCAACGGGGAGCTGTTTTTT
TRBJ2-3	TRBV7-2	many	TRBD2	CASSHLLAGGTDTQYF	TGTGCCAGCAGCCACCTACTAGCGGGCGGCACAGATACGCAGTATTTT
TRBJ2-3	TRBV7-2	few	-	CASSPGPPGTQYF	TGTGCCAGCAGCCCGGGGCCCCCGGGTACGCAGTATTTT
TRBJ2-5	TRBV27	few	TRBD2	CASSPISGGGHETQYF	TGTGCCAGCAGTCCCATTAGCGGGGGGGGACATGAGACCCAGTACTTC
TRBJ2-1	TRBV12-3/TRBV12-4	-	-	CASSQRASSYNEQFF	TGTGCCAGCAGCCAGCGGGCAAGCTCCTACAATGAGCAGTTCTTC
TRBJ2-5	TRBV7-8	-	-	CASSLGGHIQETQYF	TGTGCCAGCAGCTTAGGTGGGCACATCCAAGAGACCCAGTACTTC
TRBJ2-2	TRBV28	-	TRBD1	CASSSTGTGNTGELFF	TGTGCCAGCAGTTCTACCGGGACAGGGAACACCGGGGAGCTGTTTTTT
TRBJ2-2	TRBV29-1	-	-	CSAVAGANTGELFF	TGCAGCGCCGTCGCAGGGGCGAACACCGGGGAGCTGTTTTTT
TRBJ2-1	TRBV6-2/TRBV6-3	-	TRBD2	CASSQIPSLAGGSGYNEQFF	TGTGCCAGCAGTCAAATCCCATCTCTAGCGGGAGGGTCAGGGTACAATGAGCAGTTCTTC
TRBJ1-5	TRBV20-1	-	-	CSKLETRRSIANQPQHF	TGCAGTAAACTAGAGACAAGGAGGTCGATCGCAAATCAGCCCCAGCATTTT
TRBJ1-2	TRBV7-2	many	-	CASSSQGGTYGYTF	TGTGCCAGCAGCTCGCAGGGAGGCACCTATGGCTACACCTTC
TRBJ2-7	TRBV7-2	-	-	CASSTTTGPDYEQYF	TGTGCCAGCAGCACGACGACAGGCCCCGACTACGAGCAGTACTTC
TRBJ2-7	TRBV7-8	-	-	CASSVSWGRGGEQYF	TGTGCCAGCAGCGTATCATGGGGTAGGGGAGGCGAGCAGTACTTC
TRBJ2-7	TRBV7-8	-	TRBD1	CASSLASRQGAYEQYF	TGTGCCAGCAGCTTAGCGTCCCGACAGGGGGCCTACGAGCAGTACTTC
TRBJ1-6	TRBV6-5	-	TRBD1	CASSRTGFRSSPLHF	TGTGCCAGCAGTCGGACAGGGTTTCGGAGTTCACCCCTCCACTTT